A selection of T cell receptor beta chains follows, all from one sample in a study of cytomegalovirus exposure and HLA in healthy donors. Some clones are missing from TCRdb's copy, which holds only in-frame ones; the method was immunoSEQ multiplex PCR. The sample holds over 100,000 clones, 79% seen once. The specimen was PBMCs. The receptors originated from a woman under 30 in good health and CMV-seropositive. Both conserved end residues are part of each CDR3. D genes are given only for firm matches.

TRBD1	TRBV28	TRBJ2-1	CASSLGTGANEQFF	TGTGCCAGCAGTTTAGGGACAGGGGCAAATGAGCAGTTCTTC
TRBD1	TRBV6-1	TRBJ2-3	CASSRDRGSDTQYF	TGTGCCAGCAGTCGGGACAGGGGCTCAGATACGCAGTATTTT
-	TRBV5-1	TRBJ1-2	CASSLRGNYYGYTF	TGCGCCAGCAGCTTGAGGGGAAACTACTATGGCTACACCTTC
-	TRBV5-4	TRBJ2-3	CASSLIGTRDTQYF	TGTGCCAGCAGCTTGATAGGGACACGGGATACGCAGTATTTT
TRBD1	TRBV18	TRBJ2-2	CASSLRTGDTGELFF	TGTGCCAGCTCACTTCGCACAGGGGACACCGGGGAGCTGTTTTTT
TRBD1	TRBV4-1	TRBJ1-1	CASSQDPRQGGSEAFF	TGCGCCAGCAGCCAAGATCCGCGACAGGGGGGGAGTGAAGCTTTCTTT
TRBD2	TRBV9	TRBJ2-3	CASSAGLAGETDTQYF	TGTGCCAGCAGCGCTGGACTAGCGGGAGAGACAGATACGCAGTATTTT
-	TRBV6-1	TRBJ2-7	CASRRRGQIYEQYF	TGTGCCAGCAGACGCAGGGGACAAATCTACGAGCAGTACTTC
TRBD1	TRBV5-4	TRBJ2-2	CASSLMPGTGTGELFF	TGTGCCAGCAGCTTGATGCCCGGGACAGGGACCGGGGAGCTGTTTTTT
TRBD1	TRBV27	TRBJ1-4	CASSLSYRGGKEKLFF	TGTGCCAGCAGTTTATCCTACAGGGGAGGAAAGGAAAAACTGTTTTTT